The next 23 T cell receptor beta chains were all read from a single sample in a study of blood T cell repertoires in COVID-19. The assay was immunoSEQ multiplex PCR, and TCRdb's table has in-frame clones only and misses some. Of roughly 230,000 clones listed, over 80% are singletons. The specimen sequenced was peripheral blood. All receptors derive from a woman aged 60-75 years with active or convalescent COVID-19.

Notes on this clone: The same CDR3 is also encoded by other DNA sequences in this sample. The chain's CDR3 is CASSLGLAGGTDTQYF. The CDR3 DNA reads as TGCGCCAGCAGCTTGGGACTGGCGGGGGGCACAGATACGCAGTATTTT. The chain carries TRBV5-1 and TRBJ2-3; 7 bases are shared with TRBD2. Germline CDR1 and CDR2: SGHRS and YFSETQ. The CDR3 extends over 16 amino acids. The V segment lost 0 bases and the J segment 1 base; nucleotides outside the gene matches: 5.

J is TRBJ2-3 and V is TRBV15; 9 bases map to TRBD2. V lost 0 bases to trimming and J lost 4 bases; unmatched junction nucleotides: 11. CDR1 is LNHNV and CDR2 is YYDKDF in the germline V gene (reference sequence). CDR3 length equals 18 residues. CDR3 region: CATSRDLWREGQADTQYF. DNA of the CDR3: TGTGCCACCAGCAGAGATCTGTGGCGGGAGGGCCAAGCAGATACGCAGTATTTT.

CDR3 loop: CASSRSPGNEQFF. The CDR3 bases are TGTGCCAGCAGCAGATCTCCGGGCAATGAGCAGTTCTTC. The chain carries TRBV6-5 and TRBJ2-1; D is undetermined. Trimming left V 6 bases short and J 6 bases short, with 12 bases between. The CDR3 is 13 residues long. Germline CDR1 and CDR2: MNHEY and SVGAGI.

The rearrangement links TRBV25-1 to TRBJ1-5, with 12 positions matching TRBD1. V shed 3 bases, J shed 6 bases, and the junction held 6 bases outside the gene matches. This CDR3 comprises 16 residues. Germline-derived CDR1 and CDR2 are MGHDK and SYGVNS. CDR3 coding DNA: TGTGCCAGCAGTGATGGGACAGGGGGCGCAGGTCAGCCCCAGCATTTT. This encodes CASSDGTGGAGQPQHF. The whole variable domain, remainder taken from reference TRBV25-1 and TRBJ1-5, is EADIYQTPRYLVIGTGKKITLECSQTMGHDKMYWYQQDPGMELHLIHYSYGVNSTEKGDLSSESTVSRIRTEHFPLTLESARPSHTSQYLCASSDGTGGAGQPQHFGDGTRLSIL.

The V call is TRBV5-6, the J call TRBJ2-3; 9 bases align to TRBD2. CDR1 SGHDT and CDR2 YYEEEE come from the germline V gene. CDR3 length equals 16 residues. Germline trimming cut 4 bases from V and 3 bases from J; bases unmatched to any gene: 9. CDR3 DNA: TGTGCCAGCAGCGACTATCTAGCGGGGTATACAGATACGCAGTATTTT. Protein product: CASSDYLAGYTDTQYF. Full variable domain (rest looked up from reference TRBV5-6 and TRBJ2-3): DAGVTQSPTHLIKTRGQQVTLRCSPKSGHDTVSWYQQALGQGPQFIFQYYEEEERQRGNFPDRFSGHQFPNYSSELNVNALLLGDSALYLCASSDYLAGYTDTQYFGPGTRLTVL.

This chain links TRBV11-2 with TRBJ2-7; D not resolved. CDR3 length: 14 residues. Germline lookup yields CDR1 SGHAT and CDR2 FQNNGV. With 5 bases removed from V and 2 bases from J, the gap between germline ends came to 13 bases. For the CDR3, the DNA is TGTGCCAGCAGCCCTTACCCCGAGGCCTACGAGCAGTACTTC. The encoded protein is CASSPYPEAYEQYF.

The J gene is TRBJ1-2, the V gene TRBV28; unclear D gene. The V gene lost 3 bases and the J gene lost 6 bases, with 14 bases spanning the gap. Germline V gene data show CDR1 as MDHEN and CDR2 as SYDVKM. The CDR3 totals 14 residues. In DNA form, the CDR3 reads TGTGCCAGCAGTTTCGATACCGGGGTACATGGCTACACCTTC. Encoded protein: CASSFDTGVHGYTF.

This sequence joins TRBV11-3 and TRBJ1-5, with 8 bases lining up with TRBD1. CDR1 SGHNT and CDR2 YENEEA come from the germline V gene. Trimming took 5 bases from V and 5 from J; bases not matched to a gene: 8. CDR3 length equals 15 residues. CDR3 protein: CASSLTRTGHQPQHF. CDR3 in DNA: TGTGCCAGCAGCCTAACCCGGACAGGGCATCAGCCCCAGCATTTT.

The rearrangement uses TRBV18 and TRBJ1-2, with 9 positions matching TRBD1. V gave up 6 bases and J gave up 4 bases; unmatched junction bases: 9. The CDR3 has 15 residues. Germline-derived CDR1 and CDR2 are KGHSH and LQKENI. CDR3 nucleotides: TGTGCCAGCTCGCCGCAAACAGGGGGCGCCTATGGCTACACCTTC. Translating gives CASSPQTGGAYGYTF.

V and J are TRBV6-1 and TRBJ2-3; TRBD2 matches 7 bases. This CDR3 is built from 16 residues. CDR1 is MNHNS and CDR2 is SASEGT in the germline V gene. The junction had 9 bases not matched to a gene; V was cut back by 3 bases and J by 3 bases. The CDR3 loop is CASSDPGRAQTDTQYF. The CDR3 DNA reads as TGTGCCAGCAGTGATCCGGGGAGGGCCCAGACAGATACGCAGTATTTT.

CDR3 coding DNA: TGTGCCAGCAGCTTAGTCGGCAGACTGAAAGAGACCCAGTACTTC. Translating gives CASSLVGRLKETQYF. The rearrangement links TRBV7-8 to TRBJ2-5; D not resolved. The CDR3 has 15 residues. The ends were cut back, 1 base at V and 3 bases at J, with 12 bases in the middle. Germline loops: CDR1 SGHVS, CDR2 FQNEAQ.

Written as DNA, the CDR3 is TGTGCCAGCTCACAGGGAAGCAATCAGCCCCAGCATTTT. Its translation is CASSQGSNQPQHF. The chain combines TRBV9 with TRBJ1-5, with a tentative D call TRBD1 (6 bases). V lost 7 bases to trimming and J lost 1 base, with 9 bases between them. CDR1 is SGDLS, CDR2 YYNGEE, per germline. The CDR3 is 13 residues long.

The chain is built from TRBV2 and TRBJ2-3; the D gene is possibly TRBD1 (6 bases). Trimming took 3 bases from V and 3 from J, leaving 13 bases between them. The CDR3 is 15 amino acids. Germline CDR1 is SNHLY and CDR2 is FYNNEI. CDR3 nucleotide sequence: TGTGCCAGCAGTGATTCAGGACAGTGGACAGATACGCAGTATTTT. It is translated as CASSDSGQWTDTQYF.

The chain carries TRBV18 and TRBJ1-5, with 7 bases fitting TRBD1. CDR1 KGHSH and CDR2 LQKENI come from the germline V gene. V trimming: 2 bases; J trimming: 3 bases; junction bases outside the gene matches: 7. There are 16 residues in the CDR3. The CDR3 loop is CASSPSLTGDNQPQHF. The CDR3 bases are TGTGCCAGCTCACCATCACTAACAGGGGACAATCAGCCCCAGCATTTT.

The chain has TRBV14 and TRBJ2-5, with 11 bases lining up with TRBD2. V lost 4 bases to trimming and J lost 5 bases; unmatched junction nucleotides: 9. CDR1 is SGHDN, CDR2 FVKESK, per germline. This CDR3 is 16 amino acids long. This CDR3 is CASSLQFSGRVETQYF. For the CDR3, the DNA is TGTGCCAGCAGCCTCCAATTTAGCGGGAGGGTCGAGACCCAGTACTTC.

The gene calls are TRBV18 and TRBJ1-2, with 9 bases aligning to TRBD1. Germline-derived CDR1 and CDR2 are KGHSH and LQKENI. The length of the CDR3 is 13 residues. The ends lost 5 bases at V and 6 bases at J; junction bases unmatched: 4. CDR3 in DNA: TGTGCCAGCTCATACAGGGGGCAAGATGGCTACACCTTC. This encodes CASSYRGQDGYTF.

V gene TRBV13 combines with J gene TRBJ2-6; 7 nucleotides match TRBD1. The CDR3 runs 16 residues. Trimming removed 5 bases from V and 0 bases from J; junction bases left unmatched: 4. Germline V CDR1 and CDR2: PRHDT, FYEKMQ (reference sequence). For the CDR3, the DNA is TGTGCCAGCAGCCACCACAGGGGCTCTGGGGCCAACGTCCTGACTTTC. Protein sequence: CASSHHRGSGANVLTF. The full variable domain, with the rest looked up from reference TRBV13 and TRBJ2-6, is AAGVIQSPRHLIKEKRETATLKCYPIPRHDTVYWYQQGPGQDPQFLISFYEKMQSDKGSIPDRFSAQQFSDYHSELNMSSLELGDSALYFCASSHHRGSGANVLTFGAGSRLTVL.

This clone was observed a handful of times. The chain carries TRBV6-5 and TRBJ2-7; 7 bases align to TRBD1. With V trimmed by 6 bases and J by 5 bases, 7 bases remained unmatched. The germline V gene encodes CDR1 MNHEY and CDR2 SVGAGI. The CDR3 runs 13 residues. CDR3 loop: CASSLQGRNEQYF. In DNA form, the CDR3 reads TGTGCCAGCAGCCTACAGGGGCGGAACGAGCAGTACTTC.

The rearrangement links TRBV14 to TRBJ2-5; TRBD2 matches at 10 bases. The germline V gene has CDR1 SGHDN and CDR2 FVKESK. The CDR3 length is 16 residues. The junction had 3 bases not matched to a gene; V was cut back by 1 base and J by 1 base. The chain's CDR3 is CASSQGIAGGQETQYF. In DNA, the CDR3 is TGTGCCAGCAGCCAAGGAATAGCGGGGGGCCAAGAGACCCAGTACTTC.

The rearrangement uses TRBV6-1 and TRBJ1-6, with 7 bases fitting TRBD1. Germline CDR1 and CDR2: MNHNS and SASEGT. The CDR3 spans 15 residues. With 2 bases clipped from V and 9 bases from J, the junction kept 7 bases outside the gene matches. CDR3 sequence: CASSELTGFTSPLHF. The CDR3 coding sequence is TGTGCCAGCAGTGAATTGACAGGGTTTACTTCACCCCTCCACTTT.

J is TRBJ2-5 and V is TRBV7-9; no clear D gene. This CDR3 is built from 13 residues. V lost 2 bases, J lost 3 bases, and 7 bases lay in between. CDR1 SEHNR and CDR2 FQNEAQ come from the germline V gene (reference sequence). The CDR3 coding sequence is TGTGCCAGCAGCTTATTGACTGAAGAGACCCAGTACTTC. It encodes CASSLLTEETQYF.

The CDR3 spells CACQTLHSYEQYF. The CDR3 region has the DNA TGTGCCTGTCAGACACTTCACTCCTACGAGCAGTACTTC. The chain joins TRBV30 to TRBJ2-7; D ambiguous. This CDR3 is 13 amino acids long. Germline CDR1 reads GTSNPN; CDR2 reads SVGIG (reference sequence). The V end was cut by 6 bases, the J end by 0 bases, with 12 bases between. Full variable domain (outside the CDR3, taken from reference TRBV30 and TRBJ2-7): SQTIHQWPATLVQPVGSPLSLECTVEGTSNPNLYWYRQAAGRGLQLLFYSVGIGQISSEVPQNLSASRPQDRQFILSSKKLLLSDSGFYLCACQTLHSYEQYFGPGTRLTVT.

The V gene is TRBV5-1, the J gene TRBJ2-1; weak D call: TRBD2 (6 bases). The CDR3 runs to 14 residues. V gave up 3 bases and J gave up 9 bases, with 16 bases separating them. CDR1 and CDR2 from the germline V gene are SGHRS and YFSETQ. The CDR3 is CASSSQPGDGEQFF. The CDR3 DNA reads TGCGCCAGCAGCTCACAGCCGGGAGATGGTGAGCAGTTCTTC. Variable domain in full (rest from reference TRBV5-1 and TRBJ2-1): KAGVTQTPRYLIKTRGQQVTLSCSPISGHRSVSWYQQTPGQGLQFLFEYFSETQRNKGNFPGRFSGRQFSNSRSEMNVSTLELGDSALYLCASSSQPGDGEQFFGPGTRLTVL.